This T cell receptor beta chain was captured in a study of T cells after yellow fever vaccination. Study at large: Fractions with few cells were prepared using SMART-Seq v4 Ultra Low Input.

TCRdb passed the 5' RACE reads through MiXCR, listing each CDR3 protein once. The sample holds about 230,000 distinct CDR3 sequences, less than 7.5% seen once. The sequenced sample was CD4+ T cells sorted from PBMCs, obtained on the day of the yellow fever booster vaccination. This TCR derives from a young man who received the YFV17D yellow fever vaccine.

CDR3 sequence: CSAPPGGQNTEAFF. CDR3 nucleotide sequence: TGCAGTGCTCCACCCGGGGGCCAAAACACTGAAGCTTTCTTT. The chain combines TRBV20-1 with TRBJ1-1; the D gene is possibly TRBD1 (6 bases). The CDR3 runs to 14 residues. Germline CDR1 is DFQATT and CDR2 is SNEGSKA (reference sequence). V dropped 5 bases and J dropped 2 bases, with 15 bases sitting between them.